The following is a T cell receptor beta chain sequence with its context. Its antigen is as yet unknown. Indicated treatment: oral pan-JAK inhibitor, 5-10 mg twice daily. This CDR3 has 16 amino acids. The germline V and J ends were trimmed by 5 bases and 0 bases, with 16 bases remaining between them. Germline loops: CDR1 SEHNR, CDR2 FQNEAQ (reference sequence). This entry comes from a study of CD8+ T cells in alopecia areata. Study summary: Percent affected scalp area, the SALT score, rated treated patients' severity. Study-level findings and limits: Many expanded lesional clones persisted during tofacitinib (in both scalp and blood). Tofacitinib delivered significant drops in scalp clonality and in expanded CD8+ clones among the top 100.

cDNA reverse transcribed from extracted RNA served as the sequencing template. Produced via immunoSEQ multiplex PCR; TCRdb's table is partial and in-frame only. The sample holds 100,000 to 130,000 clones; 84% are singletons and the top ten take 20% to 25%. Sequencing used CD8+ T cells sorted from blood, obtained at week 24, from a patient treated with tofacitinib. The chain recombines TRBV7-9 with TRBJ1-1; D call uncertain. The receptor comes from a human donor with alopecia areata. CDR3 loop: CASSPTLLSVNTEAFF. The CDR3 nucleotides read TGTGCCAGCAGCCCAACGCTTCTTTCTGTGAACACTGAAGCTTTCTTT.